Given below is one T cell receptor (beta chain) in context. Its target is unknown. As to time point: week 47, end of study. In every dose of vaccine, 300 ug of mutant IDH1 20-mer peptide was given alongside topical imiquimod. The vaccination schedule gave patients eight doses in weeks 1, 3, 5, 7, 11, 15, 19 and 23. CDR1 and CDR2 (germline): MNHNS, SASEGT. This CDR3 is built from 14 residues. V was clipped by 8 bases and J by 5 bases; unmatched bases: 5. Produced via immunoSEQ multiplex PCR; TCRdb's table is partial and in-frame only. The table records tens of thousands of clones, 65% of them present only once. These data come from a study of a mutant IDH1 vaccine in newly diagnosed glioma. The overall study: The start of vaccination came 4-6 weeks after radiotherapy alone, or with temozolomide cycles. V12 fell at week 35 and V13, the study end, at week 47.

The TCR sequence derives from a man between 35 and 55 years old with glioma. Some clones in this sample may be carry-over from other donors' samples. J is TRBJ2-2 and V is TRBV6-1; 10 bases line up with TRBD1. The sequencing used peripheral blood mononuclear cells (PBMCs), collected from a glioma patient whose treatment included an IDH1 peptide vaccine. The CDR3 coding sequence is TGTGCCAGCCCTCCGGGACAGGGGACCGGGGAGCTGTTTTTT. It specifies CASPPGQGTGELFF.